The rows below give T cell receptor beta chains drawn from one sample of a study of tumor-infiltrating lymphocytes in oesophageal squamous cell carcinoma. TCRdb reanalysed the PCR reads using MiXCR and keeps one entry per CDR3 protein. The sample includes under 15,000 distinct CDR3 sequences, 50% to 60% of them seen just once. The material sequenced was esophageal tumor tissue. These receptors were taken from a female donor with esophageal squamous cell carcinoma. Both conserved end residues are part of each CDR3. Fields, in order: clone size, D gene, J gene, V gene, CDR3 DNA, CDR3 protein. D genes are given only for firm matches. Size values are once, few and many counts, or a class for expanded clones, and some rows have none.

abundance: many; d_gene: NA; j_gene: TRBJ1-2; v_gene: TRBV2; CDR3nt: TGTGCCAGCAGTGAAGGAATAACCTATGGCTACACCTTC; CDR3aa: CASSEGITYGYTF
abundance: NA; d_gene: TRBD2; j_gene: TRBJ2-3; v_gene: TRBV7-3; CDR3nt: TGTGCCAGCAGCTTAGTTGTAGGGACTAAGGCAGATACGCAGTATTTT; CDR3aa: CASSLVVGTKADTQYF
abundance: NA; d_gene: NA; j_gene: TRBJ2-5; v_gene: TRBV6-4; CDR3nt: TGTGCCAGCAGTGAACTTCAAGAGACCCAGTACTTC; CDR3aa: CASSELQETQYF
abundance: few; d_gene: NA; j_gene: TRBJ2-3; v_gene: TRBV9; CDR3nt: TGTGCCAGCAGCGCCTGGACCTCAGGCACAGATACGCAGTATTTT; CDR3aa: CASSAWTSGTDTQYF
abundance: many; d_gene: NA; j_gene: TRBJ1-2; v_gene: TRBV11-2; CDR3nt: TGTGCCAGCAGCACAGGGTTTGGCTACACCTTC; CDR3aa: CASSTGFGYTF
abundance: many; d_gene: NA; j_gene: TRBJ2-3; v_gene: TRBV6-2/TRBV6-3; CDR3nt: TGTGCCAGCAGTTACTGGGGAACTTTCACAGATACGCAGTATTTT; CDR3aa: CASSYWGTFTDTQYF
abundance: NA; d_gene: TRBD2; j_gene: TRBJ2-1; v_gene: TRBV10-3; CDR3nt: TGTGCCAGCTCGTTTCTAGCGGGGGACAATGAGCAGTTCTTC; CDR3aa: CASSFLAGDNEQFF
abundance: NA; d_gene: NA; j_gene: TRBJ2-7; v_gene: TRBV7-6; CDR3nt: TGTGCCAGCAGCTTAGGGCGGTCCTACGAGCAGTACTTC; CDR3aa: CASSLGRSYEQYF
abundance: NA; d_gene: TRBD1; j_gene: TRBJ1-2; v_gene: TRBV11-2; CDR3nt: TGTGCCAGCAGACAAACAGGGGTGAGGTCTTGGGGCTACACCTTC; CDR3aa: CASRQTGVRSWGYTF
abundance: NA; d_gene: NA; j_gene: TRBJ2-3; v_gene: TRBV7-8; CDR3nt: TGTGCCAGCAGCGCCTCAGATACGCAGTATTTT; CDR3aa: CASSASDTQYF
abundance: NA; d_gene: NA; j_gene: TRBJ2-3; v_gene: TRBV12-3/TRBV12-4; CDR3nt: TGTGCCAGCAGTTTAGGAGGAGGACCAGATACGCAGTATTTT; CDR3aa: CASSLGGGPDTQYF
abundance: NA; d_gene: TRBD1; j_gene: TRBJ2-1; v_gene: TRBV7-3; CDR3nt: TGTGCCAGCAGCTCCAGGGGGCTCGGGAGTTCACCCCTCCACTTC; CDR3aa: CASSSRGLGSSPLHF
abundance: NA; d_gene: NA; j_gene: TRBJ2-3; v_gene: TRBV10-3; CDR3nt: TGTGCCATCAGTGAGTCGGGGGCTAGCACAGATACGCAGTATTTT; CDR3aa: CAISESGASTDTQYF
abundance: many; d_gene: NA; j_gene: TRBJ1-1; v_gene: TRBV12-3/TRBV12-4; CDR3nt: TGTGCCAGCAGTGGGAGGACGGCGAACACTGAAGCTTTCTTT; CDR3aa: CASSGRTANTEAFF
abundance: NA; d_gene: NA; j_gene: TRBJ1-3; v_gene: TRBV6-7; CDR3nt: TGTGCCAGCAGTCAACAGCGAAGCTCTGGAAACACCATATATTTT; CDR3aa: CASSQQRSSGNTIYF
abundance: NA; d_gene: TRBD2; j_gene: TRBJ2-5; v_gene: TRBV11-2; CDR3nt: TGTGCCAGCAGCTTAAGACTAGCGGGGTACCAAGAGACCCAGTACTTC; CDR3aa: CASSLRLAGYQETQYF
abundance: NA; d_gene: TRBD2; j_gene: TRBJ2-7; v_gene: TRBV5-6; CDR3nt: TGTGCCAGCAGCTTGAAAACTAGCGGGGCTTACGAGCAGTACTTC; CDR3aa: CASSLKTSGAYEQYF
abundance: once; d_gene: NA; j_gene: TRBJ2-7; v_gene: TRBV28; CDR3nt: TGTGCCAGCAGTCCCCAACTCAATGAGCAGTACTTC; CDR3aa: CASSPQLNEQYF
abundance: few; d_gene: NA; j_gene: TRBJ2-3; v_gene: TRBV7-2; CDR3nt: TGTGCCAGCAGCAATAATGGGAGGTTGAGCACAGATACGCAGTATTTT; CDR3aa: CASSNNGRLSTDTQYF
abundance: NA; d_gene: NA; j_gene: TRBJ2-7; v_gene: TRBV7-6; CDR3nt: TGTGCCAGCAGCGGCCGGAAGGGGGGCTACGAGCAGTACTTC; CDR3aa: CASSGRKGGYEQYF
abundance: NA; d_gene: TRBD2; j_gene: TRBJ2-3; v_gene: TRBV7-2; CDR3nt: TGTGCCAGCAGCTTCCGGACTAGCGGGGGCACAGATACGCAGTATTTT; CDR3aa: CASSFRTSGGTDTQYF
abundance: many; d_gene: NA; j_gene: TRBJ2-7; v_gene: TRBV5-5; CDR3nt: TGTGCCAGCAGCTTGGTCTCTACAGGGTTACTCCTCTACGAGCAGTACTTC; CDR3aa: CASSLVSTGLLLYEQYF
abundance: NA; d_gene: NA; j_gene: TRBJ2-1; v_gene: TRBV7-4; CDR3nt: TGTGCCAGCAGCTTAGCGTTCGATGAGCAGTTCTTC; CDR3aa: CASSLAFDEQFF
abundance: NA; d_gene: TRBD2; j_gene: TRBJ2-3; v_gene: TRBV7-3; CDR3nt: TGTGCCAGCAGCCATCCGGGACTAGCGGATACGCAGTATTTT; CDR3aa: CASSHPGLADTQYF
abundance: medium-sized; d_gene: TRBD1; j_gene: TRBJ2-7; v_gene: TRBV6-1; CDR3nt: TGTGCCAGCACCGGGACAGGGTGGGATAATTCACCCCTCCACTTC; CDR3aa: CASTGTGWDNSPLHF
abundance: many; d_gene: NA; j_gene: TRBJ2-7; v_gene: TRBV2; CDR3nt: TGTGCCAGCAGTGAAGGGCAGGACTACGAGCAGTACTTC; CDR3aa: CASSEGQDYEQYF
abundance: NA; d_gene: TRBD2; j_gene: TRBJ2-2; v_gene: TRBV7-4; CDR3nt: TGTGCCAGCAGCTTAGGACGCGTCGGGGGGGCCGGGGAGCTGTTTTTT; CDR3aa: CASSLGRVGGAGELFF
abundance: NA; d_gene: TRBD2; j_gene: TRBJ2-3; v_gene: TRBV11-2; CDR3nt: TGTGCCAGCAGCCACCGGACTAGCGGGAGTTCAGTCACAGATACGCAGTATTTT; CDR3aa: CASSHRTSGSSVTDTQYF
abundance: NA; d_gene: TRBD1; j_gene: TRBJ2-5; v_gene: TRBV7-6; CDR3nt: TGTGCTAGCAGCTTAGGGGACAGGGGTTGGGAGACCCAGTACTTC; CDR3aa: CASSLGDRGWETQYF
abundance: NA; d_gene: NA; j_gene: TRBJ2-1; v_gene: TRBV7-9; CDR3nt: TGTGCCAGCACCGGGGATTCCTCATTCTCCTACAATGAGCAGTTCTTC; CDR3aa: CASTGDSSFSYNEQFF
abundance: once; d_gene: TRBD1; j_gene: TRBJ1-5; v_gene: TRBV10-2; CDR3nt: TGCGCCAGCAGTACAGGGGGCGATCAGCCCCAGCATTTT; CDR3aa: CASSTGGDQPQHF
abundance: NA; d_gene: NA; j_gene: TRBJ2-5; v_gene: TRBV7-9; CDR3nt: TGTGCCAGCACCTCTTACCTACAAGAGACCCAGTACTTC; CDR3aa: CASTSYLQETQYF
abundance: NA; d_gene: NA; j_gene: TRBJ2-7; v_gene: TRBV6-1; CDR3nt: TGTGCCAGCAGTTATGGGCCCCCTGGAACTGACGTCTCCTACGAGCAGTACTTC; CDR3aa: CASSYGPPGTDVSYEQYF
abundance: NA; d_gene: NA; j_gene: TRBJ2-1; v_gene: TRBV24-1; CDR3nt: TGTGCCACCAGTGAGGGGACACCGAAGAAGCAGTTCTTC; CDR3aa: CATSEGTPKKQFF
abundance: many; d_gene: NA; j_gene: TRBJ1-6; v_gene: TRBV6-1; CDR3nt: TGTGCCAGCAGTACGGACAGAGATTCACCCCTCCACTTT; CDR3aa: CASSTDRDSPLHF
abundance: medium-sized; d_gene: TRBD1; j_gene: TRBJ1-2; v_gene: TRBV27; CDR3nt: TGTGCCAGCAGCCACATTCTAGACAGGGGGTTAGGTGGCTACACCTTC; CDR3aa: CASSHILDRGLGGYTF
abundance: NA; d_gene: NA; j_gene: TRBJ2-7; v_gene: TRBV19; CDR3nt: TGTGCCAGTAGTATCAGGAATGAGCAGTACTTC; CDR3aa: CASSIRNEQYF
abundance: NA; d_gene: TRBD1; j_gene: TRBJ1-3; v_gene: TRBV7-8; CDR3nt: TGTGCCAGCAGCTTAAACAGGGACAGGGGAAACACCATATATTTT; CDR3aa: CASSLNRDRGNTIYF
abundance: NA; d_gene: NA; j_gene: TRBJ2-1; v_gene: TRBV7-3; CDR3nt: TGTGCCAGCAGCTTCTCCGGGGCCTACAATGAGCAGTTCTTC; CDR3aa: CASSFSGAYNEQFF
abundance: NA; d_gene: TRBD2; j_gene: TRBJ2-1; v_gene: TRBV7-4; CDR3nt: TGTGCCAGCAGCCCACTAGCGGGAGGATACAATGAGCAGTTCTTC; CDR3aa: CASSPLAGGYNEQFF
abundance: NA; d_gene: NA; j_gene: TRBJ2-7; v_gene: TRBV30; CDR3nt: TGTGCCTGGAGTGTAGGTGGCACCTCCTACGAGCAGTACTTC; CDR3aa: CAWSVGGTSYEQYF
abundance: NA; d_gene: NA; j_gene: TRBJ2-4; v_gene: TRBV7-6; CDR3nt: TGTGCCAGCAGCTTAATCATCTGGGATACGCGGTACTTC; CDR3aa: CASSLIIWDTRYF
abundance: once; d_gene: NA; j_gene: TRBJ2-1; v_gene: TRBV10-1; CDR3nt: TGCGCCAGCAGCGAGGGGACCCACAACAATGAGCAGTTCTTC; CDR3aa: CASSEGTHNNEQFF
abundance: NA; d_gene: TRBD2; j_gene: TRBJ2-3; v_gene: TRBV7-8; CDR3nt: TGTGCCAGCAGCTTAGGGGCTAGCGGGAGTCCAGATACGCAGTATTTT; CDR3aa: CASSLGASGSPDTQYF
abundance: NA; d_gene: NA; j_gene: TRBJ2-2; v_gene: TRBV7-2; CDR3nt: TGTGCCAGCAGCTCCGAGTGGGGGGAGCTGTTTTTT; CDR3aa: CASSSEWGELFF
abundance: once; d_gene: TRBD1; j_gene: TRBJ2-1; v_gene: TRBV5-3; CDR3nt: TGTGCCAGCAGTTCCGGGACAGGGGCCTACAATGAGCAGTTCTTC; CDR3aa: CASSSGTGAYNEQFF
abundance: few; d_gene: TRBD2; j_gene: TRBJ2-7; v_gene: TRBV7-2; CDR3nt: TGTGCCAGCAGCTTACAAGCGGGAGGGGGAACCTACGAGCAGTACTTC; CDR3aa: CASSLQAGGGTYEQYF
abundance: NA; d_gene: TRBD2; j_gene: TRBJ2-2; v_gene: TRBV10-1; CDR3nt: TGCGCCAGCAGTAAGAGTAGCGGGAGTAACACCGGGGAGCTGTTTTTT; CDR3aa: CASSKSSGSNTGELFF
abundance: NA; d_gene: NA; j_gene: TRBJ2-1; v_gene: TRBV7-2; CDR3nt: TGTGCCAGCAGCCCACGTGACAATTCCTACGAGCAGTTCTTC; CDR3aa: CASSPRDNSYEQFF
abundance: NA; d_gene: NA; j_gene: TRBJ2-3; v_gene: TRBV15; CDR3nt: TGTGCCACCAGCAGGCCCCGGGGGGATACGCAGTATTTT; CDR3aa: CATSRPRGDTQYF
abundance: few; d_gene: NA; j_gene: TRBJ2-1; v_gene: TRBV7-6; CDR3nt: TGTGCTAGCAGCTTAGCGTATTCCCGAGGCGATGAGCAGTTCTTC; CDR3aa: CASSLAYSRGDEQFF
abundance: NA; d_gene: NA; j_gene: TRBJ2-7; v_gene: TRBV11-1; CDR3nt: TGTGCCAGCAGCGCACCGGGGAGCGGACTAAACGAGCAGTACTTC; CDR3aa: CASSAPGSGLNEQYF
abundance: once; d_gene: TRBD2; j_gene: TRBJ2-4; v_gene: TRBV6-1; CDR3nt: TGTGCCAGCAGTGAAGCGGGGGGGTACAATGAGCAGTACTTC; CDR3aa: CASSEAGGYNEQYF
abundance: few; d_gene: NA; j_gene: TRBJ2-5; v_gene: TRBV7-6; CDR3nt: TGTGCCAGCAGCTTAGCGGGCGGGCTGCGGGGGACCCAGTACTTC; CDR3aa: CASSLAGGLRGTQYF
abundance: NA; d_gene: TRBD1; j_gene: TRBJ2-1; v_gene: TRBV7-3; CDR3nt: TGTGCCAGCAGCTGGACAGGGGCCTACAATGAGCAGTTCTTC; CDR3aa: CASSWTGAYNEQFF